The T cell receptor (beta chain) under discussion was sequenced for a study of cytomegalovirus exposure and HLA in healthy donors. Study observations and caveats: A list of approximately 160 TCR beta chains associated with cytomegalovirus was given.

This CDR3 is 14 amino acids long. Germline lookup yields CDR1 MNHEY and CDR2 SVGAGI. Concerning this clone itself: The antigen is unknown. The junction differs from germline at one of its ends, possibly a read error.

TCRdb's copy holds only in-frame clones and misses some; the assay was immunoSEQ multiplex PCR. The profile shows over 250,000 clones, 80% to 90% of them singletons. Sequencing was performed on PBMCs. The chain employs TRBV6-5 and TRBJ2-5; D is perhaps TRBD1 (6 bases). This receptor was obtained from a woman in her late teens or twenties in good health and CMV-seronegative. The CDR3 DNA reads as TGTGCCAGCAGTTACGGGGGCTCGCAAGGGACCCAGTACTTC. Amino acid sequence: CASSYGGSQGTQYF.